This note documents a single TCR beta chain sequence. The sample belongs to a study of blood T cell repertoires in COVID-19. Study background: Specimens from acute and convalescent COVID-19 originated in the United States, Italy and Spain.

Authors' processing steps: Reference gene primers were amplified, and this amplification served to estimate nucleated cell counts. Method: immunoSEQ multiplex PCR; TCRdb's copy keeps in-frame clones and lacks some. V and J calls and clone size follow that table, whereas D and trimming were derived from the DNA. The profile shows tens of thousands of clones, about 88% of them singletons. V shed 7 bases and J shed 4 bases, with 13 bases lying between them. The CDR3 extends over 13 amino acids. In germline, CDR1 is MDHEN, CDR2 SYDVKM. This chain links TRBV28 with TRBJ1-1, with unresolved D. The source of this sequence is a human donor in a cohort sampled during active COVID-19. The sequenced material came from peripheral blood. The CDR3: CASIEGAGTEAFF. CDR3 DNA: TGTGCCAGCATTGAGGGCGCGGGCACTGAAGCTTTCTTT.